The present TCR beta chain was sequenced within a study of identical twins. No donor was unhealthy or non-Caucasian. The ends lost 4 bases at V and 2 bases at J; junction bases unmatched: 5. Per germline, CDR1 DFQATT and CDR2 SNEGSKA (reference sequence). This CDR3 has 13 residues. TCRdb fed the 5' RACE reads into MiXCR, producing one record per CDR3 protein. Here the sample spans fewer than 250,000 distinct CDR3 sequences, approximately 7% being singletons. The same sample was also used in a study of yellow fever vaccine responses in identical twins.

What was sequenced was memory (CD45RO+) T cells sorted from blood. The chain couples TRBV20-1 to TRBJ2-7; 7 positions match TRBD2. The clonotype comes from a woman aged 18-29 years in good health. CDR3 loop: CSATPGTTYEQYF. The CDR3, as DNA: TGCAGTGCTACCCCCGGGACTACCTACGAGCAGTACTTC.